These T cell receptor beta chains were read from a single sample in a study of T cell responses to AZD1222 COVID-19 vaccine. The data were produced by immunoSEQ multiplex PCR, yet TCRdb's version contains in-frame clones alone and is incomplete. Of over 100,000 clones listed, about nine tenths are singletons. The specimen was peripheral blood, collected 28 days after the second dose of the MenACWY control vaccine. The receptor source for this set is an adult who received the MenACWY meningococcal vaccine as a control. The CDR3 runs from the conserved cysteine through the conserved F or W. D genes are given only for firm matches. Expanded clones are given a class, and other clones once, few, many or no size at all.

j_call: TRBJ2-7; v_call: TRBV5-4; clone_size: NA; d_call: NA; cdr3_nt: TGTGCCAGCAGCACCTTCCTTGCGGAGAGGGCCTACGAGCAGTACTTC; cdr3_aa: CASSTFLAERAYEQYF
j_call: TRBJ1-3; v_call: TRBV5-1; clone_size: NA; d_call: NA; cdr3_nt: TGCGCCAGCAGCACGGGGGACTACTCTGGAAACACCATATATTTT; cdr3_aa: CASSTGDYSGNTIYF
j_call: TRBJ1-1; v_call: TRBV6-2/TRBV6-3; clone_size: NA; d_call: NA; cdr3_nt: TGTGCCAGCAGTTACCTACAGGGATCGAACACTGAAGCTTTCTTT; cdr3_aa: CASSYLQGSNTEAFF
j_call: TRBJ2-7; v_call: TRBV27; clone_size: NA; d_call: NA; cdr3_nt: TGTGCCAGCAGTTTATTGGTGCCGGGAGCCGCCTCGGAGAACGAGCAGTACTTC; cdr3_aa: CASSLLVPGAASENEQYF
j_call: TRBJ2-4; v_call: TRBV9; clone_size: NA; d_call: TRBD1; cdr3_nt: TGTGCCAGCAGCGATGACAGGGGAACGAAAAACATTCAGTACTTC; cdr3_aa: CASSDDRGTKNIQYF
j_call: TRBJ2-3; v_call: TRBV5-5; clone_size: NA; d_call: TRBD2; cdr3_nt: TGTGCCAGCAGCTTGGTCCCCCGAGCGGGGGCCCGCACAGATACGCAGTATTTT; cdr3_aa: CASSLVPRAGARTDTQYF
j_call: TRBJ1-1; v_call: TRBV9; clone_size: NA; d_call: TRBD1; cdr3_nt: TGTGCCAGCAGCACCCGACAGGGCACTGAAGCTTTCTTT; cdr3_aa: CASSTRQGTEAFF
j_call: TRBJ2-4; v_call: TRBV3-1/TRBV3-2; clone_size: NA; d_call: NA; cdr3_nt: TGTGCCAGCAGCCATCTAGCGACTGGTAAGGACATTCAGTACTTC; cdr3_aa: CASSHLATGKDIQYF
j_call: TRBJ1-6; v_call: TRBV2; clone_size: NA; d_call: TRBD1; cdr3_nt: TGTGCCAGCAGTGGAGGGGGCGCGGGTTCACCCCTCCACTTT; cdr3_aa: CASSGGGAGSPLHF
j_call: TRBJ2-2; v_call: TRBV7-2; clone_size: NA; d_call: TRBD1; cdr3_nt: TGTGCCAGCAGCCCCTTTCAGGGGGCAGACACCGGGGAGCTGTTTTTT; cdr3_aa: CASSPFQGADTGELFF
j_call: TRBJ1-2; v_call: TRBV5-8; clone_size: NA; d_call: TRBD1; cdr3_nt: TGTGCCAGCAGGGTAACCGGGACAGAATATGGCTACACCTTC; cdr3_aa: CASRVTGTEYGYTF
j_call: TRBJ1-4; v_call: TRBV5-6; clone_size: NA; d_call: TRBD1; cdr3_nt: TGTGCCAGCAGCTTCTACGGGACAGGGCATGAAAAACTGTTTTTT; cdr3_aa: CASSFYGTGHEKLFF
j_call: TRBJ2-1; v_call: TRBV14; clone_size: NA; d_call: TRBD1; cdr3_nt: TGTGCCAGCAGCCAAGACGGGACAGGGTTGCGTGAGCAGTTCTTC; cdr3_aa: CASSQDGTGLREQFF
j_call: TRBJ2-4; v_call: TRBV20-1; clone_size: NA; d_call: NA; cdr3_nt: TGCAGTGCAAGTGCAGGGCCGGGAAACATTCAGTACTTC; cdr3_aa: CSASAGPGNIQYF
j_call: TRBJ2-7; v_call: TRBV5-4; clone_size: NA; d_call: NA; cdr3_nt: TGTGCCAGCAGCTTGGGCCCGAGGGCCGGTAACTACGAGCAGTACTTC; cdr3_aa: CASSLGPRAGNYEQYF
j_call: TRBJ2-7; v_call: TRBV28; clone_size: NA; d_call: NA; cdr3_nt: TGTGCCAGCAGTTTAGGGAGGGGGTACGAGCAGTACTTC; cdr3_aa: CASSLGRGYEQYF
j_call: TRBJ1-2; v_call: TRBV5-4; clone_size: NA; d_call: TRBD1; cdr3_nt: TGTGCCAGCAGCACAAGCTCCGCAGGGGGCTTTGGCTACACCTTC; cdr3_aa: CASSTSSAGGFGYTF
j_call: TRBJ2-7; v_call: TRBV7-9; clone_size: NA; d_call: NA; cdr3_nt: TGTGCCAGCAGCTTAGATTTGGGTTCAGGGTCGTCCTACGAGCAGTACTTC; cdr3_aa: CASSLDLGSGSSYEQYF
j_call: TRBJ2-2; v_call: TRBV9; clone_size: NA; d_call: NA; cdr3_nt: TGTGCCAGCACCCGGGGCGGGGGCAACACCGGGGAGCTGTTTTTT; cdr3_aa: CASTRGGGNTGELFF
j_call: TRBJ2-2; v_call: TRBV7-6; clone_size: NA; d_call: TRBD1; cdr3_nt: TGTGCCAGCAGCCAAGGACAGGGTGGGACCGGGGAGCTGTTTTTT; cdr3_aa: CASSQGQGGTGELFF
j_call: TRBJ1-2; v_call: TRBV4-2; clone_size: NA; d_call: NA; cdr3_nt: TGTGCCAGCAGCCCTGGGACAAATACTAACTATGGCTACACCTTC; cdr3_aa: CASSPGTNTNYGYTF
j_call: TRBJ2-7; v_call: TRBV28; clone_size: NA; d_call: TRBD1; cdr3_nt: TGTGCCAGCAGCCCGACCGGGACAGGGGCCTACGAGCAGTACTTC; cdr3_aa: CASSPTGTGAYEQYF
j_call: TRBJ1-5; v_call: TRBV11-3; clone_size: NA; d_call: NA; cdr3_nt: TGTGCCAGCAGACACTTCCTGGTTAATCAGCCCCAGCATTTT; cdr3_aa: CASRHFLVNQPQHF
j_call: TRBJ1-2; v_call: TRBV19; clone_size: NA; d_call: NA; cdr3_nt: TGTGCCAGTAGTCTAACAGGAGGTGGGGACTATGGCTACACCTTC; cdr3_aa: CASSLTGGGDYGYTF
j_call: TRBJ2-7; v_call: TRBV6-5; clone_size: NA; d_call: TRBD1; cdr3_nt: TGTGCCAGCAGTTACGGGGACAGGGTTTACGAGCAGTACTTC; cdr3_aa: CASSYGDRVYEQYF
j_call: TRBJ1-5; v_call: TRBV28; clone_size: NA; d_call: TRBD1; cdr3_nt: TGTGCCAGCAGTCTAGCCCGACACCTCAGGGGGTATCAGCCCCAGCATTTT; cdr3_aa: CASSLARHLRGYQPQHF
j_call: TRBJ2-1; v_call: TRBV30; clone_size: NA; d_call: NA; cdr3_nt: TGTGCCTGGAGTATCCATGAGCAGTTCTTC; cdr3_aa: CAWSIHEQFF
j_call: TRBJ1-6; v_call: TRBV29-1; clone_size: NA; d_call: NA; cdr3_nt: TGCAGCGTTGGGGCAGGGGTAAATTCACCCCTCCACTTT; cdr3_aa: CSVGAGVNSPLHF
j_call: TRBJ1-5; v_call: TRBV29-1; clone_size: NA; d_call: NA; cdr3_nt: TGCAGCGTTGGGACGGGCAATCAGCCCCAGCATTTT; cdr3_aa: CSVGTGNQPQHF
j_call: TRBJ2-4; v_call: TRBV4-1; clone_size: NA; d_call: NA; cdr3_nt: TGCGCCAGCAGTGACCCCGGGGAAAACATTCAGTACTTC; cdr3_aa: CASSDPGENIQYF
j_call: TRBJ1-1; v_call: TRBV3-1/TRBV3-2; clone_size: NA; d_call: NA; cdr3_nt: TGTGCCAGCAGCCAAGGCCCGGCGCAAGCTTTCTTT; cdr3_aa: CASSQGPAQAFF
j_call: TRBJ2-3; v_call: TRBV11-1; clone_size: once; d_call: TRBD2; cdr3_nt: TGTGCCAGCAGCTTCCAGGGCTCCCGGGAGGCTACGCAGTATTTT; cdr3_aa: CASSFQGSREATQYF
j_call: TRBJ1-1; v_call: TRBV3-1/TRBV3-2; clone_size: NA; d_call: TRBD1; cdr3_nt: TGTGCCAGACAGGGGAATACGACTGAAGCTTTCTTT; cdr3_aa: CARQGNTTEAFF
j_call: TRBJ2-1; v_call: TRBV4-2; clone_size: NA; d_call: NA; cdr3_nt: TGTGCCAGCAGCCAAGATCCCTCGGGCAGCCTCTACAATGAGCAGTTCTTC; cdr3_aa: CASSQDPSGSLYNEQFF
j_call: TRBJ2-2; v_call: TRBV11-3; clone_size: NA; d_call: NA; cdr3_nt: TGTGCCAGCAGCTTTGGGGGTGGTTCCGGGGAGCTGTTTTTT; cdr3_aa: CASSFGGGSGELFF
j_call: TRBJ1-2; v_call: TRBV12-3/TRBV12-4; clone_size: NA; d_call: NA; cdr3_nt: TGTGCCAGCAGTTTAAGGGCAGGGGTCGGCTACACCTTC; cdr3_aa: CASSLRAGVGYTF
j_call: TRBJ2-1; v_call: TRBV2; clone_size: NA; d_call: TRBD2; cdr3_nt: TGTGCCAGCAGGTACTCTAGCGGGGGGCTCTACAATGAGCAGTTCTTC; cdr3_aa: CASRYSSGGLYNEQFF
j_call: TRBJ1-6; v_call: TRBV3-1/TRBV3-2; clone_size: NA; d_call: NA; cdr3_nt: TGTGCCAGCAGCCATCACCGGGACAATTCACCCCTCCACTTT; cdr3_aa: CASSHHRDNSPLHF
j_call: TRBJ2-3; v_call: TRBV6-4; clone_size: NA; d_call: TRBD1; cdr3_nt: TGTGCCAGCAGTGAGAAGGGACAGGGGGCAGATACGCAGTATTTT; cdr3_aa: CASSEKGQGADTQYF
j_call: TRBJ1-3; v_call: TRBV5-6; clone_size: NA; d_call: TRBD1; cdr3_nt: TGTGCCAGCAGCTCGGGACAGGCTCGTCGAAACACCATATATTTT; cdr3_aa: CASSSGQARRNTIYF
j_call: TRBJ1-1; v_call: TRBV30; clone_size: NA; d_call: NA; cdr3_nt: TGTGCCTGGAGTTGGGGGACAGAAGCTTTCTTT; cdr3_aa: CAWSWGTEAFF
j_call: TRBJ1-3; v_call: TRBV6-5; clone_size: NA; d_call: NA; cdr3_nt: TGTGCCAGCAGTTACGGGGACATTTCTGGAAACACCATATATTTT; cdr3_aa: CASSYGDISGNTIYF
j_call: TRBJ1-2; v_call: TRBV29-1; clone_size: NA; d_call: TRBD1; cdr3_nt: TGCAGCGTTGATCCCGGGACAGGCTTTGGAAACTATGGCTACACCTTC; cdr3_aa: CSVDPGTGFGNYGYTF
j_call: TRBJ1-2; v_call: TRBV6-5; clone_size: NA; d_call: NA; cdr3_nt: TGTGCCAGCAGTTCGGCCCCCGTGAACTATGGCTACACCTTC; cdr3_aa: CASSSAPVNYGYTF
j_call: TRBJ1-5; v_call: TRBV7-2; clone_size: few; d_call: TRBD1; cdr3_nt: TGTGCCAGCAGCTTAAACACAGGGGGAAGCAATCAGCCCCAGCATTTT; cdr3_aa: CASSLNTGGSNQPQHF
j_call: TRBJ2-6; v_call: TRBV6-5; clone_size: NA; d_call: NA; cdr3_nt: TGTGCCAGCAGTTACCTGGGGGCCGGGGCCAACGTCCTGACTTTC; cdr3_aa: CASSYLGAGANVLTF
j_call: TRBJ1-5; v_call: TRBV30; clone_size: once; d_call: NA; cdr3_nt: TGTGCCTGGGGACAGAACAAAAATCAGCCCCAGCATTTT; cdr3_aa: CAWGQNKNQPQHF
j_call: TRBJ1-5; v_call: TRBV6-2/TRBV6-3; clone_size: NA; d_call: TRBD1; cdr3_nt: TGTGCCAGCAGTGGAAGGGGACAGGGGGCAGGGCAGCCCCAGCATTTT; cdr3_aa: CASSGRGQGAGQPQHF
j_call: TRBJ1-4; v_call: TRBV6-1; clone_size: NA; d_call: TRBD1; cdr3_nt: TGTGCCAGCAGTGAAGCAGGGGGCAGGGGAAATGAAAAACTGTTTTTT; cdr3_aa: CASSEAGGRGNEKLFF
j_call: TRBJ1-1; v_call: TRBV6-5; clone_size: once; d_call: NA; cdr3_nt: TGTGCCAGCAGTTACGGTGGGAACACTGAAGCTTTCTTT; cdr3_aa: CASSYGGNTEAFF
j_call: TRBJ2-5; v_call: TRBV27; clone_size: NA; d_call: TRBD2; cdr3_nt: TGTGCCAGCAGTCTAAGCCGGGAGGGGAGGAGGTACCAAGAGACCCAGTACTTC; cdr3_aa: CASSLSREGRRYQETQYF
j_call: TRBJ2-7; v_call: TRBV2; clone_size: NA; d_call: NA; cdr3_nt: TGTGCCAGCAGTCCAGGTCCTTCCTACGAGCAGTACTTC; cdr3_aa: CASSPGPSYEQYF
j_call: TRBJ1-4; v_call: TRBV7-9; clone_size: NA; d_call: TRBD1; cdr3_nt: TGTGCCAGCAGCCTAACCGGGACAGGGGATGAAAAACTGTTTTTT; cdr3_aa: CASSLTGTGDEKLFF
j_call: TRBJ1-1; v_call: TRBV19; clone_size: NA; d_call: TRBD1; cdr3_nt: TGTGCCAGTAATATACGGGCAGGGGGCACTGAAGCTTTCTTT; cdr3_aa: CASNIRAGGTEAFF
j_call: TRBJ2-2; v_call: TRBV10-1; clone_size: NA; d_call: NA; cdr3_nt: TGCGCCAGCAGTGAGTCCTCGGGGGAGAACACCGGGGAGCTGTTTTTT; cdr3_aa: CASSESSGENTGELFF